A single sample gave rise to the 17 T cell receptor beta chains below, sequenced in a study of shared clonotypes between healthy human individuals. The method was immunoSEQ multiplex PCR; TCRdb's version includes in-frame clones alone and lacks a portion of them. The table has around 640,000 clones, around 96% seen once. CD45RO-negative CD8 cells positively selected for CCR7 made up the naive population, which excluded terminally differentiated effector memory CD45RA+ cells. The sequenced sample consisted of naive CD8+ T cells sorted from blood. The receptors stem from a woman aged 25-40 years in good health.

The DNA for the CDR3 is TGCGCCAGCAGCTCCCCCTTTTCCAATGAGCAGTTCTTC. Its translation: CASSSPFSNEQFF. The chain carries TRBV5-1 and TRBJ2-1; D ambiguous. V was cut by 3 bases and J by 6 bases, with 10 bases left in between. In germline, CDR1 is SGHRS, CDR2 YFSETQ. This CDR3 region has 13 residues.

With regard to this clone: This specimen includes other DNA sequences encoding the same CDR3. V is TRBV5-1 and J is TRBJ1-2, with D hard to call. V gave up 0 bases and J gave up 5 bases, with 5 bases separating them. Germline V gene data show CDR1 as SGHRS and CDR2 as YFSETQ. The CDR3 loop spans 12 amino acids. The CDR3, as DNA: TGCGCCAGCAGCTTGGAGGATTATGGCTACACCTTC. This codes for CASSLEDYGYTF.

Only one count was recorded for this clone. The gene calls are TRBV7-6 and TRBJ2-1, with D uncertain. V was pared by 7 bases and J by 7 bases, with 14 bases between. The germline V gene has CDR1 SGHVS and CDR2 FNYEAQ. This CDR3 contains 13 residues. The CDR3: CASNRPDTNEQFF. CDR3 DNA: TGTGCCAGCAACCGGCCGGATACTAATGAGCAGTTCTTC.

The chain is built from TRBV4-1 and TRBJ1-1, with a possible D match to TRBD1 (5 bases). Trimming stripped 0 bases from V and 4 bases from J, with 12 bases between. The CDR3 consists of 15 residues. Germline loops: CDR1 MGHRA, CDR2 YSYEKL. The CDR3 protein is CASSQEGGGLTEAFF. The CDR3 DNA sequence: TGCGCCAGCAGCCAAGAGGGCGGGGGACTCACTGAAGCTTTCTTT.

CDR3 loop: CASTTEGAYEQYF. Written as DNA, the CDR3 is TGCGCCAGCACCACAGAGGGGGCGTACGAGCAGTACTTC. This chain connects TRBV5-1 to TRBJ2-7; 7 positions match TRBD1. Germline-derived CDR1 and CDR2 are SGHRS and YFSETQ. This CDR3 region has 13 residues. Trimming removed 6 bases from V and 4 bases from J; junction bases left unmatched: 7.

The chain combines TRBV4-1 with TRBJ1-6; possible D gene TRBD1, 5 bases. Deletions cut 4 bases from V and 7 bases from J, with 14 bases between. Germline lookup yields CDR1 MGHRA and CDR2 YSYEKL. The CDR3 is made up of 15 amino acids. The CDR3 here is CASSPSDSGNSPLHF. In nucleotides, the CDR3 is TGCGCCAGCAGCCCCTCAGACAGCGGGAATTCACCCCTCCACTTT.

This clone was seen only once. V is TRBV28 and J is TRBJ2-2, with unresolved D. In germline, CDR1 is MDHEN, CDR2 SYDVKM. The germline V and J ends were trimmed by 4 bases and 0 bases, with 9 bases remaining between them. The CDR3 covers 15 residues. CDR3 region: CASSWLIPNTGELFF. The DNA of the CDR3 is TGTGCCAGCAGTTGGCTTATCCCGAACACCGGGGAGCTGTTTTTT.

The CDR3 loop is CASSRGSEQFF. The CDR3, as DNA: TGCGCCAGCAGCCGGGGGAGTGAGCAGTTCTTC. The rearrangement links TRBV4-1 to TRBJ2-1, with D possibly called TRBD1 or TRBD2 (5 bases each). Trimming stripped 4 bases from V and 9 bases from J, with 7 bases between. CDR1 is MGHRA, CDR2 YSYEKL, per germline. This CDR3 spans 11 amino acids.

The gene calls are TRBV6-1 and TRBJ2-1; weak D call: TRBD1 (5 bases). Looked up from germline, CDR1 is MNHNS and CDR2 is SASEGT. Trimming stripped 2 bases from V and 3 bases from J, with 8 bases between. The CDR3 spans 14 residues. CDR3 in amino acids: CASSEQGSYNEQFF. The CDR3 nucleotides read TGTGCCAGCAGTGAACAGGGCAGCTACAATGAGCAGTTCTTC.

The table lists this clone with a count of one. CDR3 DNA sequence: TGTGCCAGCAGCCGCGGCGGTAGCGGGGTACAAGAGACCCAGTACTTC. Translated: CASSRGGSGVQETQYF. V gene TRBV7-9 combines with J gene TRBJ2-5; 8 bases are a match to TRBD2. The CDR3 length is 16 residues. V was clipped by 5 bases and J by 2 bases; unmatched bases: 10. Germline V lookup: CDR1 SEHNR, CDR2 FQNEAQ (reference sequence).

This clone was seen just once. The rearrangement joins TRBV10-2 to TRBJ2-1; 11 bases fit TRBD2. Looked up from germline, CDR1 is WSHSY and CDR2 is SAAADI. This CDR3 spans 16 amino acids. V gave up 5 bases and J gave up 3 bases; unmatched junction bases: 6. The CDR3 DNA follows: TGCGCCAGCAGTCCACTAGCGGGAGAGCTCTACAATGAGCAGTTCTTC. Amino acid sequence: CASSPLAGELYNEQFF.

The chain is built from TRBV5-4 and TRBJ2-1; D may be TRBD1 or TRBD2 (5 bases each). V was clipped by 0 bases and J by 0 bases, with 7 bases between them. From germline, CDR1 is SGHNT and CDR2 YYREEE (reference sequence). The CDR3 sequence is 15 residues long. CDR3 nucleotides: TGTGCCAGCAGCTTGGCGGGACCCTCCTACAATGAGCAGTTCTTC. Its protein product is CASSLAGPSYNEQFF.

A remark on this clone: Since a much larger clone is just one base distant, this may be a read error. Distinct nucleotide sequences in the sample also encode this CDR3. This rearrangement joins TRBV28 to TRBJ2-7, with 11 positions matching TRBD1. V was clipped by 6 bases and J by 3 bases; unmatched bases: 4. The CDR3 sequence is 14 residues long. Germline values: CDR1 MDHEN, CDR2 SYDVKM. CDR3: CASSAGTGGYEQYF. The CDR3 nucleotides are TGTGCCAGCAGCGCCGGGACAGGGGGCTACGAGCAGTACTTC.

This sequence joins TRBV28 and TRBJ1-4, with D possibly matching TRBD1 (5 bases). The ends were cut back, 6 bases at V and 0 bases at J, with 11 bases in the middle. The CDR3 is 15 amino acids. Germline CDR1 reads MDHEN; CDR2 reads SYDVKM. The CDR3 spells CASSQGFATNEKLFF. CDR3 in DNA: TGTGCCAGCAGCCAGGGATTTGCAACTAATGAAAAACTGTTTTTT.

This chain uses TRBV4-1 with TRBJ2-7, with 9 bases aligning to TRBD2. This CDR3 region has 16 residues. The J segment lost 4 bases and the V segment lost 0 bases, leaving 7 bases of the junction unmatched. Germline V gene data show CDR1 as MGHRA and CDR2 as YSYEKL. The DNA of the CDR3 is TGCGCCAGCAGCCAAGAATCTTCCCTAGCGGGATACGAGCAGTACTTC. It specifies CASSQESSLAGYEQYF.

This clone was found a few times. This rearrangement joins TRBV7-9 to TRBJ2-7; D perhaps matches TRBD1 (6 bases). This CDR3 comprises 13 residues. With 5 bases removed from V and 3 bases from J, the gap between germline ends came to 11 bases. The germline gives CDR1 SEHNR, CDR2 FQNEAQ (reference sequence). CDR3 loop: CASSGDISYEQYF. The CDR3 DNA reads TGTGCCAGCAGCGGGGACATAAGCTACGAGCAGTACTTC. The full variable domain, with the rest looked up from reference TRBV7-9 and TRBJ2-7, is DTGVSQNPRHKITKRGQNVTFRCDPISEHNRLYWYRQTLGQGPEFLTYFQNEAQLEKSRLLSDRFSAERPKGSFSTLEIQRTEQGDSAMYLCASSGDISYEQYFGPGTRLTVT.

J is TRBJ2-1 and V is TRBV6-5; the match to TRBD2 covers 8 bases. The CDR3 is 15 amino acids. The V gene's germline CDR1 is MNHEY and CDR2 SVGAGI. V lost 6 bases, J lost 3 bases, and 7 bases stayed unmatched. CDR3 bases: TGTGCCAGCAGCCTACTAGCGGAGCTCTACAATGAGCAGTTCTTC. Residues: CASSLLAELYNEQFF.